This T cell receptor beta chain came from a study of CXCR3-negative and CXCR3-positive naive CD8 T cells. Study findings and constraints: Upon cryopreservation, CXCR3 expression partially decreased, and most assays used fresh PBMCs.

On this clonotype: Its specificity is unknown.

The CDR3 has 12 amino acids. Germline lookup yields CDR1 SQVTM and CDR2 ANQGSEA. All TRB cDNA libraries came from 5' RACE performed with UMI labels. TCRdb reprocessed the 5' RACE reads and keeps a single row for each CDR3 protein, giving no DNA. The table lists 5,000 to 6,500 distinct CDR3 sequences. The chain recombines TRBV29-1 with TRBJ2-7; the D call from TCRdb, TRBD1, cannot be confirmed without DNA. This TCR was recovered from a human donor in good health. Some clones in this sample may be carry-over from other donors' samples. Sequencing was done on a sample of naive CXCR3- CD8+ T cells from blood. Subset meaning: CD45RO-CCR7+CD27+CD95- naive CD8+ T cells lacking CXCR3 (TNR3-). CDR3 loop: CSGRGATYEQYF.